This T cell receptor (beta chain) appears in the sequencing data of a study of human T cells and chemical hapten exposure. Study at large: Patients, mostly women, had alopecia areata, alopecia totalis or alopecia universalis.

Time point of the sample: patch test 2, 6 weeks after DPC sensitization. Treatment indicated: therapeutic diphenylcyclopropenone sensitization with weekly scalp DPC. The CDR3 is made up of 16 amino acids. Germline V CDR1 and CDR2: SGHVS, FQNEAQ. With V trimmed by 3 bases and J by 1 base, 4 bases remained unmatched. This clonotype was seen a few times. TCRdb analysed the RACE reads with MiXCR anew, one entry per CDR3 protein. The repertoire consists of a few hundred thousand distinct CDR3 sequences, with more than 5% occurring once and the leading ten covering 4.5% to 6%. The source was whole blood, collected in connection with sensitization to the hapten diphenylcyclopropenone (DPC). The TCR sequence derives from a woman between 18 and 30 years old with alopecia areata. Some clones in this sample may be carry-over from other donors' samples. The V call is TRBV7-8, the J call TRBJ2-3, with TRBD2 matching 10 bases. This chain's CDR3 is CASSLLAGAGTDTQYF. CDR3 DNA sequence: TGTGCCAGCAGCTTGCTAGCGGGGGCCGGCACAGATACGCAGTATTTT.